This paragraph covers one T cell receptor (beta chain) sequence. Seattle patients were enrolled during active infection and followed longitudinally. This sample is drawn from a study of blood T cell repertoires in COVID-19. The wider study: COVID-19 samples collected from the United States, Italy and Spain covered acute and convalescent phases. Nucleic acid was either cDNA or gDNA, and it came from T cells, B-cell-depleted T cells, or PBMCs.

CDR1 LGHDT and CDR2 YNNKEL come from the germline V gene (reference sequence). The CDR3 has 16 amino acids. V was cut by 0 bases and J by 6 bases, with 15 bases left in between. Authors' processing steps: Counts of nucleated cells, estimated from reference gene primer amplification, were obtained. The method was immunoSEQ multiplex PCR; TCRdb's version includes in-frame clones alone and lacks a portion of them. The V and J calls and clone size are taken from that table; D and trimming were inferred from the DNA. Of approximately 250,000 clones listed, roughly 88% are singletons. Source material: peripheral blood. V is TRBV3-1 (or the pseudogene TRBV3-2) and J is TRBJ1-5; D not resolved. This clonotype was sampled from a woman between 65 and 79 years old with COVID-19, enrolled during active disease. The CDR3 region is CASSQEPVPGGQPQHF. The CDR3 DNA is TGTGCCAGCAGCCAAGAGCCGGTACCTGGAGGTCAGCCCCAGCATTTT.